The source of this T cell receptor beta chain is a study of T cell responses to AZD1222 COVID-19 vaccine. Study summary: Pooling covered second doses at about 4 or about 12 weeks.

Sequencing used immunoSEQ multiplex PCR; TCRdb keeps in-frame clones, though not all of them. The sample holds approximately 79,000 clones, around nine tenths seen once. This CDR3 region has 14 residues. Losses at the gene ends were 4 bases for V and 8 bases for J; bases not matched to a gene: 7. CDR1 and CDR2 from the germline V gene are SQVTM and ANQGSEA. Study outcomes and limitations: Donors skewed white British and female; clonal diversity was possibly underestimated.

With regard to this clone: As yet, its antigen is unknown.

Material: peripheral blood, obtained on day 0 of AZD1222 vaccination. This chain connects TRBV29-1 to TRBJ2-1; 11 positions agree with TRBD2. The receptor comes from an adult in good health. The CDR3 here is CSVVELAGVDEQFF. CDR3 nucleotides: TGCAGCGTTGTTGAACTAGCGGGAGTGGATGAGCAGTTCTTC.